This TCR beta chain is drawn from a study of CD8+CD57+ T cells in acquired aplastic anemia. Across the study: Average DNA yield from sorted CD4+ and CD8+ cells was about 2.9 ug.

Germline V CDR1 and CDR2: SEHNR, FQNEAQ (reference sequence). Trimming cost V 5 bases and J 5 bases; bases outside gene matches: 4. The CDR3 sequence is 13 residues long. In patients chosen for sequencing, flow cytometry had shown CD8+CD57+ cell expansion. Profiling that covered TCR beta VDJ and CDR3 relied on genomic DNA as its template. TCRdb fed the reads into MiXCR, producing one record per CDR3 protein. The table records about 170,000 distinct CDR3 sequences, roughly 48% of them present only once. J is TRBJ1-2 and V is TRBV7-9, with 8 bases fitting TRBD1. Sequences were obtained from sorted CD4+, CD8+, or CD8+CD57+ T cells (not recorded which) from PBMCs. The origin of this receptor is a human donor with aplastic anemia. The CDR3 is CASSLGQEYGYTF. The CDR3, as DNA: TGTGCCAGCAGCCTGGGACAGGAGTATGGCTACACCTTC.